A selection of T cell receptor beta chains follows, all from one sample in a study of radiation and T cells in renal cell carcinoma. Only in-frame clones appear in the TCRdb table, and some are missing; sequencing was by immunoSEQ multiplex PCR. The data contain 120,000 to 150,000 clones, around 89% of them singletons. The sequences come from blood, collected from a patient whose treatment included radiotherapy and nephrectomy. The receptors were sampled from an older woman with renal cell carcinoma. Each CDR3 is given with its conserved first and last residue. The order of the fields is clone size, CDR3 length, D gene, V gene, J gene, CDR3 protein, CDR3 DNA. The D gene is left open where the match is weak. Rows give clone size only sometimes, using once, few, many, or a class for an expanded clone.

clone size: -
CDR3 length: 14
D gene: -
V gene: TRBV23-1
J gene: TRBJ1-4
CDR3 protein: CASSRAGRIEKLFF
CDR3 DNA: TGCGCCAGCAGTCGAGCAGGGCGAATTGAAAAACTGTTTTTT

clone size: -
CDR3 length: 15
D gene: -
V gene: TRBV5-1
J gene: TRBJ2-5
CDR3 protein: CASSLEGVPTETQYF
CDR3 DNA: TGCGCCAGCAGCTTGGAAGGTGTCCCAACGGAGACCCAGTACTTC

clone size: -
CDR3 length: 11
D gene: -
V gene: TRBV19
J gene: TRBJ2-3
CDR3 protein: CASSRGDTQYF
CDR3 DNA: TGTGCCAGTAGTAGAGGAGATACGCAGTATTTT

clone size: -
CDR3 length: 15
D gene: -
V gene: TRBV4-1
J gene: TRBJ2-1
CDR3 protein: CASSPTEGFYNEQFF
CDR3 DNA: TGCGCCAGCAGCCCCACGGAGGGGTTCTACAATGAGCAGTTCTTC

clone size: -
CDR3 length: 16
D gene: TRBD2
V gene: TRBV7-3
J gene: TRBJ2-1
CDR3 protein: CASSSRGTSDLNEQFF
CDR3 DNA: TGTGCCAGCAGCTCCCGGGGGACTAGCGACCTCAATGAGCAGTTCTTC

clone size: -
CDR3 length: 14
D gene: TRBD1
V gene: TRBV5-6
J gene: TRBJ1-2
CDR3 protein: CASTLSRTGGGYTF
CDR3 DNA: TGTGCCAGCACCCTAAGTAGGACAGGGGGGGGCTACACCTTC

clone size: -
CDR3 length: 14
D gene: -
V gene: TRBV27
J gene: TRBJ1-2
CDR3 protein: CASSLSTGNYGYTF
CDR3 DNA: TGTGCCAGCAGTTTATCGACCGGGAACTATGGCTACACCTTC

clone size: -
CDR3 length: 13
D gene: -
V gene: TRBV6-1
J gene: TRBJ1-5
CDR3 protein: CASSDFNDQPQHF
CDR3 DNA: TGTGCCAGCAGTGACTTTAATGATCAGCCCCAGCATTTT

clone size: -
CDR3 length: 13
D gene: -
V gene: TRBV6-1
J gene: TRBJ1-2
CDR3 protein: CASSEGTNYGYTF
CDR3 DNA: TGTGCCAGCAGTGAAGGGACAAACTATGGCTACACCTTC

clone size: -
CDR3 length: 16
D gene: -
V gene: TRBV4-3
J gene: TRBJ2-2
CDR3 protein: CASSQDFYRAAGELFF
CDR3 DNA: TGCGCCAGCAGCCAAGATTTTTACAGGGCGGCCGGGGAGCTGTTTTTT

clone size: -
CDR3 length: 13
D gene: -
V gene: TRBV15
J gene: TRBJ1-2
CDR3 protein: CATSRTTQSGYTF
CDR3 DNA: TGTGCCACCAGCAGGACGACCCAAAGTGGCTACACCTTC

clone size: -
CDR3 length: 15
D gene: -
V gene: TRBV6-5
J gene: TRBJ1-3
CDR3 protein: CASRKQPLLQNTIYF
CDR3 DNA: TGTGCCAGCCGGAAACAGCCATTACTTCAAAACACCATATATTTT

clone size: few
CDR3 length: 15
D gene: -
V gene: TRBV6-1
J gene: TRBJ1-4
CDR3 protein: CASSSQGRTNEKLFF
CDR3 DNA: TGTGCCAGCAGTTCCCAGGGGCGAACTAATGAAAAACTGTTTTTT

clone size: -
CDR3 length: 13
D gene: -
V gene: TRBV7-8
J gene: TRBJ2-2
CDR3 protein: CASSFAGSGELFF
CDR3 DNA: TGTGCCAGCAGCTTCGCGGGTAGCGGGGAGCTGTTTTTT

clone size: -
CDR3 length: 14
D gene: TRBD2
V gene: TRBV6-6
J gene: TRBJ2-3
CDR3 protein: CASRHSGGTDTQYF
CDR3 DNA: TGTGCCAGCCGTCATAGCGGGGGCACAGATACGCAGTATTTT